These T cell receptor beta chains were read from a single sample in a study of human T cells and chemical hapten exposure. TCRdb reprocessed the RACE reads via MiXCR and lists one record per CDR3 protein. The data show 80,000 to 100,000 distinct CDR3 sequences, with 10% to 11% seen just once and approximately 3.7% held by the top ten. This material consisted of whole blood, taken in connection with sensitization to the hapten diphenylcyclopropenone (DPC). The receptors here all came from a woman aged 45-60 years with alopecia areata. Some clones in this sample may be carry-over from other donors' samples. Both conserved end residues are part of each CDR3. A D gene is named only where the DNA matches it firmly. Part of the rows lack a size; the others show once, few, many or a class for expanded clones.

j_call | d_call | clone_size | v_call | cdr3_aa | cdr3_nt
TRBJ2-6 | NA | NA | TRBV7-3 | CASSSRASGTNVLTF | TGTGCCAGCAGCTCAAGGGCCTCTGGGACCAACGTCCTGACTTTC
TRBJ2-3 | NA | many | TRBV7-8 | CASSRTILSTDTQYF | TGTGCCAGCAGCCGAACCATACTTAGCACAGATACGCAGTATTTT
TRBJ2-2 | NA | few | TRBV3-1 | CASSKGQGDTGELFF | TGTGCCAGCAGCAAAGGACAAGGGGACACCGGGGAGCTGTTTTTT
TRBJ2-7 | TRBD2 | many | TRBV3-1 | CASSQVLAGGGEQYF | TGTGCCAGCAGCCAAGTACTAGCGGGAGGAGGTGAGCAGTACTTC
TRBJ1-1 | TRBD1 | NA | TRBV29-1 | CSVGQGAMNTEAFF | TGCAGCGTTGGACAGGGGGCGATGAACACTGAAGCTTTCTTT
TRBJ2-3 | TRBD2 | few | TRBV7-2 | CASSRTSGMSDTQYF | TGTGCCAGCAGCCGGACTAGCGGGATGTCAGATACGCAGTATTTT
TRBJ2-6 | TRBD1 | once | TRBV24-1 | CATSATGRVLTF | TGTGCCACCAGTGCGACAGGGCGAGTCCTGACTTTC
TRBJ2-6 | NA | many | TRBV14 | CASSQEGRAVFGANVLTF | TGTGCCAGCAGCCAAGAGGGCAGGGCCGTTTTCGGGGCCAACGTCCTGACTTTC
TRBJ2-5 | NA | many | TRBV28 | CASSPQGVVKTQYF | TGTGCCAGCAGTCCCCAGGGAGTGGTAAAGACCCAGTACTTC
TRBJ2-5 | NA | once | TRBV29-1 | CSVEIGGETQYF | TGCAGCGTTGAGATAGGGGGGGAGACCCAGTACTTC
TRBJ2-7 | TRBD2 | few | TRBV5-1 | CASSLGAGEYEQYF | TGCGCCAGCAGCTTGGGGGCGGGAGAGTACGAGCAGTACTTC
TRBJ2-4 | NA | many | TRBV3-1 | CASSPTFSGPDIQYF | TGTGCCAGCAGCCCTACTTTCAGTGGCCCCGACATTCAGTACTTC
TRBJ1-1 | NA | NA | TRBV4-1 | CASSRLLANTEAFF | TGCGCCAGCAGCCGCCTACTAGCGAACACTGAAGCTTTCTTT
TRBJ1-2 | NA | many | TRBV27 | CASSLAGATPGYTF | TGTGCCAGCAGTTTGGCAGGGGCTACCCCTGGCTACACCTTC
TRBJ2-3 | NA | few | TRBV6-5 | CASSYSNRGTDTQYF | TGTGCCAGCAGTTACTCGAACAGGGGCACAGATACGCAGTATTTT
TRBJ2-7 | NA | NA | TRBV21-1 | CASSKGTSGRTHSYEQYF | TGTGCCAGCAGCAAAGGGACTAGCGGGAGGACGCACTCCTACGAGCAGTACTTC
TRBJ2-1 | TRBD2 | few | TRBV12-3/TRBV12-4 | CASSLIGGRLYNEQFF | TGTGCCAGCAGTTTAATTGGCGGGAGACTCTACAATGAGCAGTTCTTC
TRBJ1-1 | TRBD1 | many | TRBV7-2 | CASSLEFGRGLTEAFF | TGTGCCAGCAGCTTAGAGTTTGGCAGGGGGTTGACTGAAGCTTTCTTT
TRBJ2-7 | NA | many | TRBV11-2 | CASSRDRAYEQYF | TGTGCCAGCAGCCGGGACCGAGCCTACGAGCAGTACTTC